The clone carrying this T cell receptor (beta chain) appeared once. This entry belongs to a study of blood T cell repertoires in COVID-19. Study as a whole: Acute and convalescent COVID-19 samples came from the United States, Italy and Spain. From T cells, B-cell-depleted T cells, or PBMCs came the material, which was cDNA or gDNA.

V was shortened by 4 bases and J by 3 bases, with 14 bases between the two germline ends. The germline gives CDR1 MDHEN, CDR2 SYDVKM. This CDR3 contains 15 residues. Per the authors' pipeline: Reference gene primer amplification gave nucleated cell count estimates. Sequencing used immunoSEQ multiplex PCR; TCRdb keeps in-frame clones, though not all of them. D and trimming come from the DNA, and the V and J calls and clone size come from that table. Of 60,000 or so clones listed, 78% were seen once; the top ten hold about 25%. The TCR comes from a human donor in a cohort sampled during active COVID-19. Input material: peripheral blood. This chain joins TRBV28 and TRBJ2-3, with a tentative D call TRBD1 (6 bases). CDR3 protein: CASSSGTSTTDTQYF. As DNA, the CDR3 is TGTGCCAGCAGTTCTGGGACATCGACTACAGATACGCAGTATTTT.